This TCR beta chain stems from a study of blood T cell repertoires in COVID-19. Between the trimmed V and J ends, which lost 3 bases and 3 bases, there was a span of 18 bases. The CDR3 runs 16 residues. Germline V CDR1 and CDR2: MDHEN, SYDVKM. Libraries were prepared by immunoSEQ multiplex PCR; TCRdb keeps only in-frame clonotypes and omits some of them. This sample yields about 250,000 clones, of which about 88% are seen a single time; 3% belongs to the top ten. Those who participated ranged in age from roughly 18 to 90 years and resided in about two dozen US areas. A single count supports this clone.

Sequencing used PBMCs or T cells enriched from blood (not recorded which). This sequence was found in a woman aged 50 to 65 who had recovered from COVID-19. The chain couples TRBV28 to TRBJ2-7; D is perhaps TRBD2 (6 bases). The CDR3 is CASSFGLAGKNYEQYF. The CDR3 DNA follows: TGTGCCAGCAGTTTTGGGCTCGCGGGAAAAAACTACGAGCAGTACTTC.